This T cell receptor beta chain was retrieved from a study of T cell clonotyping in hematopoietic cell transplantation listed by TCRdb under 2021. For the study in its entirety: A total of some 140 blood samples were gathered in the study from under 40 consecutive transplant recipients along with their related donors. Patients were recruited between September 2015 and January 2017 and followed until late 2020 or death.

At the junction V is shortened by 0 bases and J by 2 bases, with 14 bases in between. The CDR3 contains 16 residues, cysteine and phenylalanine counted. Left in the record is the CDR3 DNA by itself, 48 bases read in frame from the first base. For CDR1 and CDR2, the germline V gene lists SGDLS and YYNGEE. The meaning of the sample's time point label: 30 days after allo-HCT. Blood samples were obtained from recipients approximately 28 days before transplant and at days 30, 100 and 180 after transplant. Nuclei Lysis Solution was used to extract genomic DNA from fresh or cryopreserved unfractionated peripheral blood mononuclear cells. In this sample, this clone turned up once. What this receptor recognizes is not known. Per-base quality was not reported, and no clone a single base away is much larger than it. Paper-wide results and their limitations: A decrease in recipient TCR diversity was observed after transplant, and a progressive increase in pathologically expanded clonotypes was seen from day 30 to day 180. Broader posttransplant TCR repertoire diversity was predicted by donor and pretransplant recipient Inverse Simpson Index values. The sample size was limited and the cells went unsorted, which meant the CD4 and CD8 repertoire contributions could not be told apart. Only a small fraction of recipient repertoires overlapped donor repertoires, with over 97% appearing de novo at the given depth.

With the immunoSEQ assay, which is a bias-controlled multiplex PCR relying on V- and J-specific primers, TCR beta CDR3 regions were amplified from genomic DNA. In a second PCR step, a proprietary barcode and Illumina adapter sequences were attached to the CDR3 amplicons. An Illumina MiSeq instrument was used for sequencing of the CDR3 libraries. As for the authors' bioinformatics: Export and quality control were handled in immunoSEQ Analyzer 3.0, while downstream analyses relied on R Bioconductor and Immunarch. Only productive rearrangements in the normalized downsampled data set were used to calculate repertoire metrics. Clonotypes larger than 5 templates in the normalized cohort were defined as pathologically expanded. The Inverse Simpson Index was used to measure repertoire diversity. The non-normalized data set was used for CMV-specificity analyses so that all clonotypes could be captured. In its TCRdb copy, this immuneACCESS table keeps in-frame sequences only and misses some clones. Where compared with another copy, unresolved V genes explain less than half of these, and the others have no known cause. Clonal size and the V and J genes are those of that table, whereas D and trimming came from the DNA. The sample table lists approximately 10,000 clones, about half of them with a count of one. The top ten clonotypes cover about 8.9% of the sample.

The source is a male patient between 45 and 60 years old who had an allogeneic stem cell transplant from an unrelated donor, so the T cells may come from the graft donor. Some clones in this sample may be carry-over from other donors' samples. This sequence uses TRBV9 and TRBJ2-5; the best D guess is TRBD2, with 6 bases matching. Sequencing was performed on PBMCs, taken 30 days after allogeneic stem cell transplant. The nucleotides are TGTGCCAGCAGCGTAGGTGACGGGAGAGCTCAAGAGACCCAGTACTTC. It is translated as CASSVGDGRAQETQYF.